A single T cell receptor beta chain is shown here with its context. The target antigen is unknown. V was shortened by 0 bases and J by 8 bases, with 7 bases between the two germline ends. Germline CDR1 ENHRY, CDR2 SYGVKD. CDR3 length equals 13 residues. TCRdb reprocessed the reads via MiXCR and lists one record per CDR3 protein. The repertoire includes 750,000 to 900,000 distinct CDR3 sequences, around 29% of them detected once, and roughly 13% sits in the top ten. This specimen comes from a study of T cell repertoires in cytomegalovirus infection. The chain combines TRBV10-3 with TRBJ1-4; D uncertain. This specimen consisted of cultured CD8+ T cells from PBMCs, obtained from culture after CMV antigen stimulation. The clonotype comes from a human donor in good health (CMV status not recorded). Some clones in this sample may be carry-over from other donors' samples. This chain's CDR3 is CAISESANEKLFF. As DNA, the CDR3 is TGTGCCATCAGTGAGTCAGCGAACGAAAAACTGTTTTTT.